This TCR beta chain is from a study of PD-L1 blockade in urothelial cancer. Looking at the study overall: Analyses were performed on blood at 3 weeks after treatment start (the second dose) and at 6 weeks. Researchers found blood samples held a median of roughly 140,000 T cells.

Study outcomes and limitations: Below-median pretreatment blood TCR clonality was associated with improved progression-free and overall survival.

Every PCR was spiked with synthetic TCR analog templates. The protocol was immunoSEQ multiplex PCR, while the TCRdb copy is restricted to in-frame clones and leaves out a portion. Of roughly 52,000 clones listed, around 84% are singletons. Indicated time point: pretreatment peripheral blood. As regards this clone: What it binds is unknown.

With 4 bases clipped from V and 3 bases from J, the junction kept 5 bases outside the gene matches. The germline gives CDR1 MNHEY, CDR2 SMNVEV (reference sequence). This CDR3 is 14 amino acids long. This TCR was recovered from a man in his fifties or sixties with urothelial cancer. Source: PBMCs, taken around atezolizumab (anti-PD-L1) treatment. The chain couples TRBV27 to TRBJ2-7, with TRBD2 identical over 8 bases. The CDR3 spells CASSWSGRLYEQYF. The CDR3 nucleotides are TGTGCCAGCAGTTGGAGCGGGAGACTCTACGAGCAGTACTTC.